Below are 5 T cell receptor beta chains sequenced from a single sample in a study of spatial heterogeneity in lung cancer. Broader study findings: One measure, the expanded intratumoral alpha and beta TCR count, tracked tumor mutation counts.

TCRdb processed the 5' RACE reads anew with MiXCR; each CDR3 protein has one entry. The sample contains about 1,400 distinct CDR3 sequences, approximately 9.8% of which appear only once. The antigens of these receptors remain unknown. Noted time point: sample taken at primary tumor resection. The sequences come from lung tumor tissue, collected at surgery. These receptors were collected from a female donor with early-stage non-small cell lung cancer.

The chain recombines TRBV20-1 with TRBJ2-5, with TRBD2 identical over 10 bases. Trimming took 0 bases from V and 5 from J; bases not matched to a gene: 6. The CDR3 extends over 15 amino acids. Per germline, CDR1 DFQATT and CDR2 SNEGSKA (reference sequence). As DNA, the CDR3 is TGCAGTGCTAGAGATCCAGCGGGGGGGCTCGAGACCCAGTACTTC. Encoded protein: CSARDPAGGLETQYF.

J is TRBJ2-7 and V is TRBV7-2; 8 bases fit TRBD2. This CDR3 has 14 residues. With V trimmed by 7 bases and J by 4 bases, 9 bases remained unmatched. Germline CDR1 SGHTA, CDR2 FQGNSA. This CDR3 reads CASITQAGVYEQYF. The CDR3 DNA is TGTGCCAGCATCACCCAAGCGGGGGTATACGAGCAGTACTTC.

By frequency in the sample, this clonotype is medium-sized. The V gene is TRBV20-1, the J gene TRBJ2-1; D tentatively reads TRBD1 or TRBD2 (5 bases each). Trimming removed 5 bases from V and 0 bases from J, with 11 bases in between. This CDR3 has 14 residues. The germline gives CDR1 DFQATT, CDR2 SNEGSKA (reference sequence). The CDR3 loop reads CSAYGTDSYNEQFF. Written as DNA, the CDR3 is TGCAGTGCTTACGGGACGGACTCCTACAATGAGCAGTTCTTC.

This clonotype was seen more than once but under ten times. Just one base apart from a much larger clone, this may be a read error. The CDR3: CASRWDGHYEQYF. CDR3 DNA: TGTGCCAGCAGATGGGACGGCCACTACGAGCAGTACTTC. V is TRBV28 and J is TRBJ2-7; the D gene could be TRBD1 or TRBD2 (5 bases each). This CDR3 comprises 13 residues. Trimming took off 6 bases at V and 3 bases at J, with 12 bases between the two ends. CDR1 MDHEN and CDR2 SYDVKM come from the germline V gene.

By its share, this clonotype is medium-sized. The chain couples TRBV7-6 to TRBJ2-5, with D perhaps TRBD1 (6 bases). CDR3 length equals 16 residues. Germline V gene sequence: CDR1 SGHVS, CDR2 FNYEAQ. V lost 2 bases and J 4 bases, leaving 17 bases between the germline ends. The CDR3, as DNA: TGTGCCAGCAGCTTATTGGAGAACAGGGTACGAGAGACCCAGTACTTC. Translation: CASSLLENRVRETQYF.